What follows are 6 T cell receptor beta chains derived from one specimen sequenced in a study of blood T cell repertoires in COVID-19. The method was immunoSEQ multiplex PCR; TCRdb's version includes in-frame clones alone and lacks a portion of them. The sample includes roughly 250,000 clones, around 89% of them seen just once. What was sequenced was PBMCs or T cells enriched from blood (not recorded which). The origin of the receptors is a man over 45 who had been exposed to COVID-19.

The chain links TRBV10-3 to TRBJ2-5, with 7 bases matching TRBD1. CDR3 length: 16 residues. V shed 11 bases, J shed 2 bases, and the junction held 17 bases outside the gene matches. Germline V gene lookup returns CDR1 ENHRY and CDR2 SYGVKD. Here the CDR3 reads CAENATVDRAQETQYF. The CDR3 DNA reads TGTGCCGAAAATGCAACCGTAGACAGGGCTCAAGAGACCCAGTACTTC.

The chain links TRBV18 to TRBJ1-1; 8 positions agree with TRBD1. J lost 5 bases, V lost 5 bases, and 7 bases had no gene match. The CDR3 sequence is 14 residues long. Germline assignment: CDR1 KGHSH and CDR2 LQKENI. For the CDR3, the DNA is TGTGCCAGCTCAGGACAGGGTAGAAATACTGAAGCTTTCTTT. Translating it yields CASSGQGRNTEAFF.

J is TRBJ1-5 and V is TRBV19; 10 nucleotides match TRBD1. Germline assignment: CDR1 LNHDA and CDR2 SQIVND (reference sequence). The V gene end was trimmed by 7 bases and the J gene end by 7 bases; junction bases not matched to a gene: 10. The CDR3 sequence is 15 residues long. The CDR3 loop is CASTNLGQGTQPQHF. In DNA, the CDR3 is TGTGCCAGTACAAACTTGGGACAGGGGACCCAGCCCCAGCATTTT.

CDR3 amino acids: CASSPGTGVTDTQYF. CDR3 coding DNA: TGTGCCAGCAGCCCCGGGACAGGGGTCACAGATACGCAGTATTTT. The rearrangement links TRBV3-1 (or the pseudogene TRBV3-2) to TRBJ2-3; 10 nucleotides align to TRBD1. V shed 4 bases and J 2 bases; nucleotides not matched to a gene: 3. CDR1 and CDR2 from the germline V gene are LGHDT and YNNKEL (reference sequence). The CDR3 loop spans 15 amino acids.

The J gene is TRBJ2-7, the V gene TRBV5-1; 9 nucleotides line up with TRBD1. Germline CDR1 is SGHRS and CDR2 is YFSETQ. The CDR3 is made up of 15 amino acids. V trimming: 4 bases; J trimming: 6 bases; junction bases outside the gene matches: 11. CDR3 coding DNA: TGCGCCAGCAGCCCCACAGGACAGGGGCTCGCCGAGCAGTACGTC. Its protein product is CASSPTGQGLAEQYV.

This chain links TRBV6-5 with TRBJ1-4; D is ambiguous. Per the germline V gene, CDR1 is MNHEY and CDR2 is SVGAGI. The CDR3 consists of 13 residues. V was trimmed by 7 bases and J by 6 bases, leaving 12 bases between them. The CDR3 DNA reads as TGTGCCAGCAACCGGTTTCGTGATGAAAAACTGTTTTTT. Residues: CASNRFRDEKLFF.